This is a list of T cell receptor beta chains from one sample in a study of Graves' ophthalmopathy and Graves' hyperthyroidism. MiXCR, applied by TCRdb to the multiplex PCR reads, yields one record per CDR3 protein. The table has hundreds of thousands of distinct CDR3 sequences, 20% to 25% seen once. Sequenced material: peripheral blood. The receptors here all came from a woman aged 18-29 years with stable Graves' hyperthyroidism. Some clones in this sample may be carry-over from other donors' samples. Each CDR3 is given with its conserved first and last residue.

>TRBV20-1|TRBJ2-4
CSAGWRGLNIKYF
>TRBV6-5|TRBJ2-7
CASSYTEVGYEQYF
>TRBV6-5|TRBJ1-2
CASSYSGLPRGYTF
>TRBV29-1|TRBJ2-5
CSVERGSWETQYF
>TRBV6-1|TRBJ1-1
CASSTVQVGQGMGAFF
>TRBV18|TRBJ2-5
CASRRGQKETQYF
>TRBV13|TRBJ1-1
CASSFRGQSNTEAFF
>TRBV6-2/TRBV6-3|TRBJ2-5
CASSYHRGTETQYF
>TRBV10-1|TRBJ2-7
CASSEVLALPYEQYF
>TRBV12-3/TRBV12-4|TRBJ2-7
CASSYGGSPYEQYF
>TRBV6-2/TRBV6-3|TRBJ1-5
CASNEGGDYRPQHF
>TRBV6-2/TRBV6-3|TRBJ1-1
CASSYGQLEAFF
>TRBV7-2|TRBJ1-5
CASSSSHSNQPQHF
>TRBV6-1|TRBJ2-7
CASTGGHRTYEQYF
>TRBV2|TRBJ1-1
CASSEAQLGFSEAFF
>TRBV12-3/TRBV12-4|TRBJ2-5
CASKHEGLGETQYF
>TRBV13|TRBJ1-6
CASSFDPNSPLHF
>TRBV11-2|TRBJ2-5
CASSFGTRETQYF
>TRBV7-2|TRBJ2-7
CASSLFASTYEQYF
>TRBV6-2/TRBV6-3|TRBJ1-5
CASRTGGVGNQPQHF
>TRBV5-1|TRBJ1-2
CASSQTYGTGKVHGYTF
>TRBV30|TRBJ2-2
CAWSVQAGGGELFF
>TRBV4-1|TRBJ1-5
CASSQKVLGNQPQHF
>TRBV6-1|TRBJ2-7
CASSDVGTVSSYEQYF
>TRBV19|TRBJ1-1
CASSWGQGGEAFF
>TRBV6-5|TRBJ2-2
CASSFTGAGELFF
>TRBV30|TRBJ2-2
CAWSNGDTGELFF
>TRBV3-1|TRBJ1-2
CASSLGGTGGYTF
>TRBV11-1|TRBJ2-5
CASSQDSYQYF
>TRBV30|TRBJ2-7
CAWSGGQKPYEQYF
>TRBV9|TRBJ2-7
CASSNGGTYEQYF
>TRBV5-1|TRBJ1-2
CATRGDSNYGYTF
>TRBV5-1|TRBJ2-5
CASSRGQGTQETQYF
>TRBV28|TRBJ2-7
CASSKTVRWGEQYF
>TRBV28|TRBJ1-1
CASSLMGIRGLGNTEAFF
>TRBV6-1|TRBJ2-1
CASSEAGWYSYNEQFF
>TRBV6-2/TRBV6-3|TRBJ2-5
CASSYSARSQTQYF
>TRBV5-1|TRBJ1-2
CASSVGTGAKHGYTF
>TRBV18|TRBJ2-5
CASSPYLQETQYF
>TRBV5-1|TRBJ2-2
CASSLGGLAGVVGELFF